Listed here are 8 T cell receptor beta chains from one sample, sequenced in a study of cytomegalovirus exposure and HLA in healthy donors. Primers: 60 Vbeta forward and 13 Jbeta reverse. Clones were read by immunoSEQ multiplex PCR, and TCRdb kept only the in-frame ones, dropping some. This table holds about 130,000 clones, roughly 80% found once. The sequenced material came from PBMCs. These TCRs come from a man in his thirties or forties in good health and CMV-seropositive.

V and J are TRBV5-4 and TRBJ1-2; perhaps TRBD1 as D (6 bases). V lost 6 bases and J lost 7, with 16 bases in between. This CDR3 region has 13 residues. CDR1 and CDR2 from the germline V gene are SGHNT and YYREEE (reference sequence). CDR3 in amino acids: CASTKDGGLGYTF. CDR3 in DNA: TGTGCCAGCACCAAGGACGGGGGGCTTGGCTACACCTTC.

The chain combines TRBV2 with TRBJ2-7; the D is unclear. The length of the CDR3 is 13 residues. Germline V gene sequence: CDR1 SNHLY, CDR2 FYNNEI. V shed 4 bases and J shed 4 bases, with 11 bases lying between them. In DNA form, the CDR3 reads TGTGCCAGCAGTGTGGAAGCGACTTACGAGCAGTACTTC. Protein product: CASSVEATYEQYF.

This chain joins TRBV10-2 and TRBJ2-7, with 9 bases aligning to TRBD2. This CDR3 region has 15 residues. V shed 9 bases, J shed 5 bases, and the junction held 14 bases outside the gene matches. Germline lookup yields CDR1 WSHSY and CDR2 SAAADI. CDR3 loop: CASRVLAGDLNEQYF. The CDR3 nucleotides are TGCGCCAGTCGGGTCTTAGCGGGAGATCTCAACGAGCAGTACTTC.

The chain has TRBV5-1 and TRBJ2-5, with 8 bases identical to TRBD2. This CDR3 has 18 amino acids. V dropped 4 bases and J dropped 2; count of bases not matched to a gene: 16. The germline gives CDR1 SGHRS, CDR2 YFSETQ. For the CDR3, the DNA is TGCGCCAGCAGCCCGGTGGGACTAGGTTTATTCAGGCAAGAGACCCAGTACTTC. Translated: CASSPVGLGLFRQETQYF.

J is TRBJ1-5 and V is TRBV15; D call uncertain. The CDR3 runs 14 residues. V was cut by 1 base and J by 6 bases, with 10 bases left in between. The germline V gene encodes CDR1 LNHNV and CDR2 YYDKDF (reference sequence). The DNA for the CDR3 is TGTGCCACCAGCAGAGTTCGCGGAGGTCAGCCCCAGCATTTT. Its protein product is CATSRVRGGQPQHF.

This clone showed up just once. J is TRBJ2-2 and V is TRBV7-9; no clear D gene. The V and J ends lost 5 bases and 4 bases respectively, with 14 bases between them. The CDR3 is 15 residues long. Germline V gene data show CDR1 as SEHNR and CDR2 as FQNEAQ (reference sequence). This chain's CDR3 is CASSARLPSTGELFF. The DNA of the CDR3 is TGTGCCAGCAGCGCCCGACTCCCGTCCACCGGGGAGCTGTTTTTT.

This chain connects TRBV2 to TRBJ2-5; 7 positions agree with TRBD1. Germline assignment: CDR1 SNHLY and CDR2 FYNNEI. The CDR3 is made up of 15 amino acids. V lost 2 bases and J lost 5; bases outside the gene matches: 8. The CDR3 nucleotides are TGTGCCAGCAGTGAACTCCCGGCAGGGGGTGAGACCCAGTACTTC. Amino acids: CASSELPAGGETQYF.

This clone has a single count. This chain's CDR3 is CSVDRGMDTQYF. The CDR3 nucleotides are TGCAGCGTTGATAGGGGGATGGATACGCAGTATTTT. The V gene is TRBV29-1, the J gene TRBJ2-3; possibly TRBD1 for D (6 bases). Germline-derived CDR1 and CDR2 are SQVTM and ANQGSEA. Trimming took off 3 bases at V and 6 bases at J, with 10 bases between the two ends. The CDR3 contains 12 residues.